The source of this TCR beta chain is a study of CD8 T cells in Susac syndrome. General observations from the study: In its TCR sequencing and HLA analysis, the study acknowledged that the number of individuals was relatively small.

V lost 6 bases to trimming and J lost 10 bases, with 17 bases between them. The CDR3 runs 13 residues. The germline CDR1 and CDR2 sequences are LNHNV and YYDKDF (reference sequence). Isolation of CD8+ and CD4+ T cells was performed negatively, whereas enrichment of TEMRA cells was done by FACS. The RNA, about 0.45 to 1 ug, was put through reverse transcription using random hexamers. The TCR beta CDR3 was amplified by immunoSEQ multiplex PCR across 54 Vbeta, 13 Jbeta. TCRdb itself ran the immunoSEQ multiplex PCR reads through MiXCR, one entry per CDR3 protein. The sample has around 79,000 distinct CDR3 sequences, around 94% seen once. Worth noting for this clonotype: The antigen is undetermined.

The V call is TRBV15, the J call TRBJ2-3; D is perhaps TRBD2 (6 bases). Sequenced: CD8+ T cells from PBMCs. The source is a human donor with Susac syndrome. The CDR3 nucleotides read TGTGCCACCAGAGAGGCGGGGCTAGAGCCGCAGTATTTT. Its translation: CATREAGLEPQYF.